The T cell receptor beta chain under discussion was sequenced for a study of neurological immune-mediated disorders. Regarding the study as a whole: HTLV-1-associated myelopathy had the most TCR clonal expansion, whereas multiple sclerosis had the least (lower than in healthy controls).

Over 200 million TCR-beta sequences, together covering 15-18 subjects, were produced by every individual sequencing run that was carried out. TCRdb redid the calling of the 5' RACE reads with MiXCR, one entry per CDR3 protein. In the table there are approximately 37,000 distinct CDR3 sequences, 3% to 4.5% of which are singletons. 2 million unsorted PBMCs were stored in RNAlater at -80 °C before RNA extraction. The CDR3 length is 12 residues. Trimming shortened V by 2 bases and J by 15 bases, and 17 bases separated the two germline ends. CDR1 and CDR2 from the germline V gene are SQVTM and ANQGSEA. This clonotype has ten or more counts. Its target is unknown.

This clonotype was sampled from a man aged 30 to 45 with multiple sclerosis. Sequencing input: PBMCs. The rearrangement joins TRBV29-1 to TRBJ2-4, with D uncertain. The CDR3 DNA reads as TGCAGCGTTGAAAGCCCGGGTAAGGGCTCGTACTTC. The encoded protein is CSVESPGKGSYF.